This T cell receptor (beta chain) appears in the sequencing data of a study of T cells after yellow fever vaccination (dated by TCRdb to the late 2010s). Background for the entire study: The SMART-Seq v4 Ultra Low Input RNA kit was used to prepare libraries from fractions with low cell numbers. To follow T-cell clones before and after both primary and booster YFV17D yellow fever vaccination, bulk TCR alpha and beta repertoires underwent longitudinal sequencing. The cohort comprised two healthy male donors, one aged 18 to 30 and one aged 30 to 39 years. Blood was collected at multiple timepoints before and after primary and secondary immunization, and bulk PBMC replicates and cell subsets were isolated. Broader findings and caveats from the paper: Only a couple of donors were included in the study, so the extent to which the findings can be generalized is limited. A small share of clonotypes was detected in both CD4 and CD8 compartments, with the overlap likely arising from convergent recombination. Most clones expanded after primary vaccination were re-detected after the booster (96% of CD4 and around 88% of CD8), suggesting broad memory maintenance. FACS-sorted repertoires could contain abundant contaminating clonotypes from the bulk population, so computational filtering was required. The secondary T-cell response was found to be weaker but faster than the primary response, with a peak reached on day 5 rather than on day 15.

The germline V gene provides CDR1 ENHRY and CDR2 SYGVKD. CDR3 length: 14 amino acids, cysteine to phenylalanine. The only DNA kept is the CDR3, 42 bases in frame from the first base. Clipping removes 7 bases from V and 2 bases from J, with 7 as the unmatched junction base count. TCR cDNA was synthesized by 5'RACE template switching, which introduced a universal primer site and unique molecular identifiers. cDNA synthesis was primed from both the TCR alpha and TCR beta constant segments. Two PCR steps were used to amplify libraries, with sample barcodes and sequencing adapters being added in the second step. Sequencing of the libraries was done on either Illumina HiSeq 2500 (2x100 bp) or NovaSeq (2x150 bp). As for the authors' bioinformatics: MIGEC was used to demultiplex reads and collapse the reads into UMI consensus sequences, and MiXCR was used for V(D)J alignment. Clonotypes responding to the vaccine were identified with edgeR on replicate PBMC samples, with the criteria of FDR below 0.01 and a log2 fold change above 5 up to day 15. Each bulk clonotype received a CD4 or CD8 identity based on whether the sequenced CD4 or CD8 repertoire contained that clonotype at higher abundance. The raw public reads went through TCRdb reprocessing: fastp at Q25, MiXCR clone calling, in-frame beta chains kept. Every entry covers one CDR3 protein and lists the most common genes and DNA from its rows. TCRdb, rather than the study authors, made the V and J calls. In this sample the table shows about 630,000 distinct CDR3 sequences, 9% to 15% of which occur a single time. Of the sample, 14% to 15% falls within the top ten clones.

In light of the paper, this sample's treatment or condition label describes: live attenuated yellow fever vaccine strain. Two biological replicates of bulk PBMCs were collected at each blood-draw timepoint. A standard Ficoll-Paque protocol was used to isolate PBMCs from peripheral blood. TriZol was used to extract RNA from bulk PBMCs, CD4 and CD8 fractions, and dextramer-positive and dextramer-negative fractions. This clonotype occurred a few times. Its antigen remains unidentified. No base-level quality is on record; no much larger clone is a single base apart. The sequence was obtained from a man aged 25-40 years who received the YFV17D yellow fever vaccine. The material sequenced was PBMCs, taken on the day of the yellow fever booster vaccination. This chain is built from TRBV10-3 and TRBJ2-7; TRBD1 matches 8 bases in the middle. The nucleotides are TGTGCCATCACGGAGGAGGACAGGGCCTACGAGCAGTACTTC. This is translated as CAITEEDRAYEQYF.